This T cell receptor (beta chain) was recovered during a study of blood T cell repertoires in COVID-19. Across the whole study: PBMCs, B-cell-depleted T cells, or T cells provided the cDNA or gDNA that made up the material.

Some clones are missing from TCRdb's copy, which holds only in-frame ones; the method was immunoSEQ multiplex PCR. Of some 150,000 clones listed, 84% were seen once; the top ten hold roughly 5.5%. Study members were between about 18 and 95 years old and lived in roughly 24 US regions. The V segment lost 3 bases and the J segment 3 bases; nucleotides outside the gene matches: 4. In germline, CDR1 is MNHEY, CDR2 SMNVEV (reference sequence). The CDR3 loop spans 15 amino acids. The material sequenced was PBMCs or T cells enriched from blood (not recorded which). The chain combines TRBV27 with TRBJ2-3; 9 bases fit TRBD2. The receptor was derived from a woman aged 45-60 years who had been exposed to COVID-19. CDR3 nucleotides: TGTGCCAGCAGTTTCCCAGCGGGAGGAACAGATACGCAGTATTTT. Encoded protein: CASSFPAGGTDTQYF.